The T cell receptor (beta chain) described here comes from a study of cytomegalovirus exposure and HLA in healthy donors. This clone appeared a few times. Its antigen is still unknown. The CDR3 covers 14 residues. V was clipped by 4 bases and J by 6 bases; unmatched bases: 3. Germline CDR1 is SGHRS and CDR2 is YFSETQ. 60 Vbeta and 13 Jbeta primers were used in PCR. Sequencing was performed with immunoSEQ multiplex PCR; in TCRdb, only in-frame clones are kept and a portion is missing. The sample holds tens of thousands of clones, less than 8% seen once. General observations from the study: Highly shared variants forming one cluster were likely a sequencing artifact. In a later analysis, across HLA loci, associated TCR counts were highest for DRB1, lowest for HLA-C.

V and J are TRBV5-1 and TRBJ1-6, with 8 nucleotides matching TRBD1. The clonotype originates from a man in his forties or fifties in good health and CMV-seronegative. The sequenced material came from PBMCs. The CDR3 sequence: CASSLGQGNSPLHF. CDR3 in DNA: TGCGCCAGCAGCCTCGGACAGGGTAATTCACCCCTCCACTTT.